The next 3 T cell receptor beta chains were all read from a single sample in a study of cytomegalovirus exposure and HLA in healthy donors. PCR used 60 Vbeta primers and 13 Jbeta primers. Sequenced by immunoSEQ multiplex PCR; TCRdb stores in-frame clones only, minus some. The repertoire holds 100,000 to 150,000 clones, approximately 84% seen once, with approximately 3% in the top ten. Sequencing was carried out using PBMCs. The receptors stem from a boy between 2 and 15 years old in good health and CMV-seronegative.

The sample holds a few counts of this clone. Here the CDR3 reads CAWSRPGRGETQYF. As DNA, the CDR3 is TGTGCCTGGAGTCGTCCAGGGAGGGGGGAGACCCAGTACTTC. This chain connects TRBV30 to TRBJ2-5; weak D call: TRBD2 (7 bases). This CDR3 is built from 14 residues. Between the trimmed V and J ends, which lost 2 bases and 5 bases, there was a span of 15 bases. The germline V gene encodes CDR1 GTSNPN and CDR2 SVGIG (reference sequence).

This chain connects TRBV25-1 to TRBJ2-5; TRBD1 might be the D (6 bases). TRBJ2-7 explains the end of the DNA better; the J call may be wrong. Germline V gene data show CDR1 as MGHDK and CDR2 as SYGVNS. There are 13 residues in the CDR3. CDR3 coding DNA: TGTGCCAGCGGCCTATCAGGGGCCTACGAGCAGTACTTC. It codes for CASGLSGAYEQYF.

This chain joins TRBV12-5 and TRBJ2-3, with TRBD2 as a possible D gene (6 bases). V was clipped by 6 bases and J by 0 bases, with 13 bases between them. The CDR3 is 15 residues long. Germline CDR1 is LGHNT and CDR2 is FRNRAP. The CDR3 DNA sequence: TGTGCTAGTGGCCCCGGAGGGGCTAGCACAGATACGCAGTATTTT. This translates into CASGPGGASTDTQYF.